This entry lists 12 T cell receptor beta chains sequenced from one sample in a study of blood T cell repertoires in COVID-19. Profiling relied on immunoSEQ multiplex PCR, and the TCRdb table lists in-frame clones only, not all of them. The sample consists of about 230,000 clones, over 75% of them appearing once. Sequences were obtained from PBMCs or T cells enriched from blood (not recorded which). These TCRs come from a man between 18 and 29 years old who had recovered from COVID-19.

V gene TRBV28 combines with J gene TRBJ2-5; 13 nucleotides match TRBD2. V lost 4 bases and J lost 5; bases outside the gene matches: 7. The CDR3 length is 16 residues. Germline CDR1 and CDR2: MDHEN and SYDVKM. CDR3 in DNA: TGTGCCAGCAGTTGGACTAGCGGGAGTTTCGGGGAGACCCAGTACTTC. Translation: CASSWTSGSFGETQYF.

This clone was seen a single time. The CDR3 protein is CAISGGTSGYEQYF. In DNA form, the CDR3 reads TGTGCCATCAGTGGCGGGACTAGCGGTTACGAGCAGTACTTC. The chain links TRBV10-3 to TRBJ2-7; 11 bases agree with TRBD2. V dropped 4 bases and J dropped 4; count of bases not matched to a gene: 3. This CDR3 has 14 residues. The V gene's germline CDR1 is ENHRY and CDR2 SYGVKD.

The chain couples TRBV28 to TRBJ1-2; 7 nucleotides line up with TRBD1. The CDR3 spans 14 residues. CDR1 is MDHEN and CDR2 is SYDVKM in the germline V gene. V gave up 8 bases and J gave up 5 bases; unmatched junction bases: 11. CDR3 in DNA: TGTGCCAGCGCACGAGACAGGGACTTTTATGGCTACACCTTC. Residues: CASARDRDFYGYTF.

The chain recombines TRBV30 with TRBJ1-5; possibly TRBD1 for D (5 bases). The V gene lost 0 bases and the J gene lost 4 bases, with 7 bases spanning the gap. Germline CDR1 is GTSNPN and CDR2 is SVGIG (reference sequence). This CDR3 contains 13 residues. The CDR3 loop reads CAWSVGANQPQHF. For the CDR3, the DNA is TGTGCCTGGAGTGTAGGGGCAAATCAGCCCCAGCATTTT.

V gene TRBV5-1 combines with J gene TRBJ2-1; tentatively, D is TRBD1 (6 bases). Trimming stripped 4 bases from V and 2 bases from J, with 16 bases between. Germline V gene lookup returns CDR1 SGHRS and CDR2 YFSETQ. The CDR3 is 16 amino acids. The DNA of the CDR3 is TGCGCCAGCAGCGGGGGTGGCAGGGGCCCCTACAATGAGCAGTTCTTC. The encoded protein is CASSGGGRGPYNEQFF.

The genes are TRBV19 and TRBJ1-3; D remains ambiguous. Germline assignment: CDR1 LNHDA and CDR2 SQIVND (reference sequence). V lost 8 bases and J lost 1, with 15 bases in between. The CDR3 sequence is 15 residues long. CDR3 sequence (DNA): TGTGCCAGTCAAACGGTGGAGGGTTCTGGAAACACCATATATTTT. Its translation is CASQTVEGSGNTIYF.

V usage is TRBV5-6 and J usage is TRBJ2-2, with 8 bases aligning to TRBD2. Germline loops: CDR1 SGHDT, CDR2 YYEEEE. J was trimmed by 4 bases and V by 0 bases; bases with no gene match: 2. The CDR3 has 15 amino acids. CDR3 coding DNA: TGTGCCAGCAGCTTGGGCGCGGGAGGCACCGGGGAGCTGTTTTTT. Residues: CASSLGAGGTGELFF.

The genes are TRBV3-1 (or the pseudogene TRBV3-2) and TRBJ1-1, with D possibly TRBD1 on 6 matching bases. Trimming took off 1 base at V and 1 base at J, with 13 bases between the two ends. Germline V gene sequence: CDR1 LGHDT, CDR2 YNNKEL (reference sequence). The CDR3 sequence is 16 residues long. In nucleotides, the CDR3 is TGTGCCAGCAGCCAAGTGACGACAGGAAGGAACACTGAAGCTTTCTTT. Amino acids: CASSQVTTGRNTEAFF.

The V and J genes are TRBV4-1 and TRBJ2-2; D is possibly TRBD1 (5 bases). V was shortened by 3 bases and J by 0 bases, with 11 bases between the two germline ends. CDR1 and CDR2 (germline): MGHRA, YSYEKL. This CDR3 comprises 16 residues. The CDR3 bases are TGCGCCAGCAGCCAGGTCAGGGAAACGAACACCGGGGAGCTGTTTTTT. It yields the protein CASSQVRETNTGELFF.

The V gene is TRBV15, the J gene TRBJ1-5, with D unclear. V was cut by 4 bases and J by 0 bases, with 4 bases left in between. Per the germline V gene, CDR1 is LNHNV and CDR2 is YYDKDF (reference sequence). CDR3 length: 13 residues. CDR3 nucleotide sequence: TGTGCCACCAGCACAAATAGCAATCAGCCCCAGCATTTT. This translates into CATSTNSNQPQHF.

The chain recombines TRBV10-2 with TRBJ1-1; 8 nucleotides line up with TRBD1. Germline loops: CDR1 WSHSY, CDR2 SAAADI. This CDR3 has 14 residues. V shed 6 bases, J shed 3 bases, and the junction held 6 bases outside the gene matches. CDR3 protein: CASSTTGVDTEAFF. The CDR3 bases are TGCGCCAGCAGCACGACAGGGGTCGACACTGAAGCTTTCTTT.

The chain employs TRBV7-2 and TRBJ2-3; TRBD2 matches at 13 bases. This CDR3 is built from 16 residues. V dropped 3 bases and J dropped 10; count of bases not matched to a gene: 10. Germline CDR1 is SGHTA and CDR2 is FQGNSA. Written as DNA, the CDR3 is TGTGCCAGCAGCTTCGAGGGTGGGACTAGCGGGGTCCCGCAGTATTTT. Translation: CASSFEGGTSGVPQYF.